This is a list of T cell receptor beta chains from one sample in a study of T cell responses to AZD1222 COVID-19 vaccine. The table came from immunoSEQ multiplex PCR; TCRdb's copy has only in-frame clones and leaves some out. The table includes under 100,000 clones, roughly 85% detected once. Sample: peripheral blood, taken on day 0 of AZD1222 vaccination. The receptors originated from an adult in good health. Each CDR3 is given with its conserved first and last residue. D genes are given only for firm matches.

d_call	j_call	v_call	cdr3_aa
TRBD1	TRBJ2-1	TRBV29-1	CSVDGTGGNEQFF
TRBD2	TRBJ2-1	TRBV4-3	CASSQGRALAGGNEQFF
.	TRBJ1-4	TRBV18	CASSSNHVATNEKLFF
.	TRBJ2-4	TRBV27	CASAVVVGAKNIQYF
TRBD1	TRBJ1-2	TRBV7-9	CASSLGGDRGYGYTF
.	TRBJ2-7	TRBV11-3	CASSEDYEQYF
.	TRBJ2-1	TRBV28	CASSFLRQGGHRGGQFF
.	TRBJ1-4	TRBV3-1/TRBV3-2	CASSQDRPTNEKLFF
TRBD1	TRBJ2-5	TRBV5-1	CASSLEWDRGKGRGTQYF
.	TRBJ1-2	TRBV5-1	CASSLELGGPGYTF
TRBD2	TRBJ2-5	TRBV18	CASSPPSGSYETQYF
TRBD1	TRBJ2-5	TRBV7-2	CASSNPGTVGRETQYF
.	TRBJ1-4	TRBV27	CASRTGRQANEKLFF
.	TRBJ1-1	TRBV6-5	CASSYGGTGGTEAFF
.	TRBJ2-1	TRBV2	CASSERTTSYNEQFF
TRBD1	TRBJ2-2	TRBV7-9	CASRSGQVGTGELFF
TRBD1	TRBJ1-6	TRBV27	CASRMDRVWQSSPLHF
.	TRBJ1-2	TRBV30	CAWSEGRYGYTF
.	TRBJ2-7	TRBV5-1	CASSLGGYEQYF
.	TRBJ2-1	TRBV11-3	CASSSLSYGAGIHNEQFF
TRBD1	TRBJ1-4	TRBV2	CASRIGTGGLYFYEKLFF
.	TRBJ2-7	TRBV5-1	CASSLEGWGTRGYEQYF
.	TRBJ1-4	TRBV7-9	CASSPPGSANEKLFF